The 10 T cell receptor beta chains listed next were all sequenced from one sample in a study of T cell responses to AZD1222 COVID-19 vaccine (dated by TCRdb to the early 2020s). Receptor libraries were prepared by the immunoSEQ multiplex PCR assay. TCRdb mirrors the immuneACCESS table, restricted to in-frame sequences. Some clones are absent from its copies; in checked studies, under half trace to an unresolved V gene, and the reason for the others is unknown. The table for this sample lists 150,000 to 200,000 clones; just over 90% of them were counted only once. Of the sample, around 1% is held by the ten largest clones. The time point label of this sample denotes: about 28 days (+/-7) after the second vaccine dose. This specimen consisted of peripheral blood, obtained 28 days after the second AZD1222 dose. These TCRs come from an adult who received the AZD1222 COVID-19 vaccine.

Notes on this clone: Other DNA sequences in this sample translate to the same CDR3. The chain recombines TRBV6-5 with TRBJ1-2; D may be TRBD1 (6 bases). The CDR3 totals 14 residues. Deletions cut 3 bases from V and 0 bases from J, with 8 bases between. Germline values: CDR1 MNHEY, CDR2 SVGAGI. CDR3: CASSYGGPNYGYTF. In DNA, the CDR3 is TGTGCCAGCAGTTATGGGGGGCCTAACTATGGCTACACCTTC.

This chain links TRBV19 with TRBJ2-7; 7 bases map to TRBD1. V was pared by 5 bases and J by 4 bases, with 8 bases of the junction left unmatched. Germline loops: CDR1 LNHDA, CDR2 SQIVND (reference sequence). The CDR3 contains 14 residues. As DNA, the CDR3 is TGTGCCAGTAGTGCCGACAGGGTAGGGTACGAGCAGTACTTC. Its protein is CASSADRVGYEQYF.

The chain is built from TRBV7-9 and TRBJ2-5; D remains ambiguous. V lost 7 bases and J 5 bases, leaving 14 bases between the germline ends. Germline CDR1 reads SEHNR; CDR2 reads FQNEAQ (reference sequence). The CDR3 contains 13 residues. CDR3 loop: CASTSIGWETQYF. The CDR3 DNA reads as TGTGCCAGCACCTCAATTGGATGGGAGACCCAGTACTTC.

CDR3 sequence (DNA): TGTGCCAGCAGCTTGACTAGCGGGGGCCTCTCCTACAATGAGCAGTTCTTC. This encodes CASSLTSGGLSYNEQFF. This chain uses TRBV7-9 with TRBJ2-1; 12 bases are a match to TRBD2. In germline, CDR1 is SEHNR, CDR2 FQNEAQ (reference sequence). The ends lost 3 bases at V and 0 bases at J; junction bases unmatched: 3. This CDR3 contains 17 residues.

The rearrangement links TRBV5-4 to TRBJ2-7, with 7 bases lining up with TRBD1. CDR3 size: 16 residues. Germline loops: CDR1 SGHNT, CDR2 YYREEE (reference sequence). With V trimmed by 3 bases and J by 4 bases, 13 bases remained unmatched. Here the CDR3 DNA reads TGTGCCAGCAGCTCACCCCTCCCAAGGGGACAGTACGAGCAGTACTTC. Residues: CASSSPLPRGQYEQYF.

The V gene is TRBV20-1, the J gene TRBJ2-1; no definite D call. The CDR3 has 14 amino acids. Trimming stripped 3 bases from V and 8 bases from J, with 17 bases between. Germline V gives CDR1 DFQATT, CDR2 SNEGSKA (reference sequence). In DNA, the CDR3 is TGCAGTGCTAGTGTGACGAGTGCGGACGATGAGCAGTTCTTC. Protein sequence: CSASVTSADDEQFF.

The chain links TRBV6-2 or TRBV6-3 to TRBJ1-1; a weak D match, TRBD1 (5 bases). CDR3 length equals 13 residues. The germline V and J ends were trimmed by 2 bases and 3 bases, with 7 bases remaining between them. Germline V CDR1 and CDR2: MNHEY, SVGEGT. CDR3 region: CASSYQGDTEAFF. CDR3 coding DNA: TGTGCCAGCAGTTACCAGGGAGACACTGAAGCTTTCTTT.

The chain carries TRBV29-1 and TRBJ1-6, with 9 bases matching TRBD1. J lost 4 bases, V lost 7 bases, and 5 bases had no gene match. CDR1 SQVTM and CDR2 ANQGSEA come from the germline V gene. The CDR3 runs 14 residues. The CDR3 DNA is TGCAGCGCCGGGACAGGGAAATATAATTCACCCCTCCACTTT. Encoded protein: CSAGTGKYNSPLHF.

The V and J genes are TRBV18 and TRBJ2-3; TRBD2 aligns across 9 bases. The V gene's germline CDR1 is KGHSH and CDR2 LQKENI. This CDR3 contains 17 residues. The trim removed 3 bases at V and 3 bases at J, leaving 10 bases unmatched. The CDR3 protein is CASSPPSSGGNTDTQYF. CDR3 bases: TGTGCCAGCTCACCTCCCTCCAGCGGGGGGAATACAGATACGCAGTATTTT.

The chain links TRBV30 to TRBJ2-6, with a weak D call TRBD2 (5 bases). CDR1 is GTSNPN and CDR2 is SVGIG in the germline V gene (reference sequence). The V and J ends lost 5 bases and 0 bases respectively, with 11 bases between them. The CDR3 totals 15 residues. CDR3: CAWDPRGSGANVLTF. CDR3 DNA: TGTGCCTGGGACCCTCGGGGCTCTGGGGCCAACGTCCTGACTTTC.